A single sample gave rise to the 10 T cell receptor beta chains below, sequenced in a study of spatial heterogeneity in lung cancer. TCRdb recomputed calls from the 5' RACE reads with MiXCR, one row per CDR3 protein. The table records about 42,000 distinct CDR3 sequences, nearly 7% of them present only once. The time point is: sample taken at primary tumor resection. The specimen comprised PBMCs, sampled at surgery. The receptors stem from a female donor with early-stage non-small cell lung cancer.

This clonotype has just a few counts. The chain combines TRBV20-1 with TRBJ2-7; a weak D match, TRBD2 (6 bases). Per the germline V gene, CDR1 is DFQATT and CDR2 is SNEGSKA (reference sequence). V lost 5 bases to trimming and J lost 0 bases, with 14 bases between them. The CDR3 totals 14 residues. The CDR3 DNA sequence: TGCAGTGCTCCGGGAGTTCCCACCTCCTACGAGCAGTACTTC. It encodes CSAPGVPTSYEQYF.

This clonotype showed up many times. CDR3: CASSVGSASGRYNEQFF. The DNA of the CDR3 is TGTGCCAGCAGCGTAGGTTCAGCTAGCGGGCGATACAATGAGCAGTTCTTC. The rearrangement joins TRBV9 to TRBJ2-1; TRBD2 matches 8 bases. Germline CDR1 SGDLS, CDR2 YYNGEE. There are 17 residues in the CDR3. J gave up 4 bases and V 0 bases, and 9 bases lay outside the gene matches.

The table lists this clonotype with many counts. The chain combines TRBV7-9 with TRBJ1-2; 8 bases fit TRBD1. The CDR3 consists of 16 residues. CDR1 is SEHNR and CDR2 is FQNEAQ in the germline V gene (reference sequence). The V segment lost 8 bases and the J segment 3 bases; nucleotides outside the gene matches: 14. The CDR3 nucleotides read TGTGCCAGCTGCACTCCTCTACAGGGGGAGGACTATGGCTACACCTTC. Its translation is CASCTPLQGEDYGYTF.

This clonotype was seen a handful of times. Here the CDR3 reads CATRGWINNEQFF. CDR3 bases: TGTGCCACCAGGGGGTGGATCAACAATGAGCAGTTCTTC. This sequence joins TRBV6-5 and TRBJ2-1, with 7 bases identical to TRBD1. J was trimmed by 5 bases and V by 10 bases; bases with no gene match: 8. The CDR3 is 13 amino acids. Germline V gene lookup returns CDR1 MNHEY and CDR2 SVGAGI.

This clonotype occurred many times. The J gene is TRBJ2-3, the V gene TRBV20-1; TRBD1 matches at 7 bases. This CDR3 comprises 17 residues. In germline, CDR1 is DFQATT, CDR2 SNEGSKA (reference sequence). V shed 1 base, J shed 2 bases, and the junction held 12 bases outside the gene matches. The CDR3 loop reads CSARGSSRGTITDTQYF. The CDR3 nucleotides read TGCAGTGCTAGAGGGTCCTCCAGGGGGACGATCACAGATACGCAGTATTTT.

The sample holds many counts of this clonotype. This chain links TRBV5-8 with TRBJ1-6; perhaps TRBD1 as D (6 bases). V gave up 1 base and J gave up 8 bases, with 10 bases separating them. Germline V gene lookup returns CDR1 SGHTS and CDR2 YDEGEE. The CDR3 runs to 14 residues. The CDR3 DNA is TGTGCCAGCAGCTTGCTACAGGGCTATTCACCCCTCCACTTT. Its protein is CASSLLQGYSPLHF.

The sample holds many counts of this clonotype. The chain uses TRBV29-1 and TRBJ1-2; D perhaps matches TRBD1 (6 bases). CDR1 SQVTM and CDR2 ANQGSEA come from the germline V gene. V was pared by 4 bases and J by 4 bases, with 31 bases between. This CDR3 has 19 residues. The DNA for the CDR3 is TGCAGCGTTGCGGTTCAGTCGGTGGGAGGGGGAGATTTTAGCTATGGCTACACCTTC. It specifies CSVAVQSVGGGDFSYGYTF.

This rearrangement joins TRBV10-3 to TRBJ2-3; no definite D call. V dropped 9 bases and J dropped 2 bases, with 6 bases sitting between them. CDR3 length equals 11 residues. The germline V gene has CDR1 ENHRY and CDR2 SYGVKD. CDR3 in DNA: TGTGCCATATCTACCACAGATACGCAGTATTTT. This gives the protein CAISTTDTQYF.

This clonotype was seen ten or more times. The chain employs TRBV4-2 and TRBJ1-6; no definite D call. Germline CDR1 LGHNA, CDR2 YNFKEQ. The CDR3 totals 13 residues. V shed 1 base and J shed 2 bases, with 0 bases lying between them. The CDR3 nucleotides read TGTGCCAGCAGCCAAGCCTATAATTCACCCCTCCACTTT. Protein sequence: CASSQAYNSPLHF.

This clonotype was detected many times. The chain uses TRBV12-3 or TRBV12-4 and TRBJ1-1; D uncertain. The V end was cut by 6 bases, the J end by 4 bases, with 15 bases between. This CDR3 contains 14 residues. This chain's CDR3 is CASRHKLKGTEAFF. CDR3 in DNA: TGTGCCAGCAGACACAAATTAAAGGGCACTGAAGCTTTCTTT.